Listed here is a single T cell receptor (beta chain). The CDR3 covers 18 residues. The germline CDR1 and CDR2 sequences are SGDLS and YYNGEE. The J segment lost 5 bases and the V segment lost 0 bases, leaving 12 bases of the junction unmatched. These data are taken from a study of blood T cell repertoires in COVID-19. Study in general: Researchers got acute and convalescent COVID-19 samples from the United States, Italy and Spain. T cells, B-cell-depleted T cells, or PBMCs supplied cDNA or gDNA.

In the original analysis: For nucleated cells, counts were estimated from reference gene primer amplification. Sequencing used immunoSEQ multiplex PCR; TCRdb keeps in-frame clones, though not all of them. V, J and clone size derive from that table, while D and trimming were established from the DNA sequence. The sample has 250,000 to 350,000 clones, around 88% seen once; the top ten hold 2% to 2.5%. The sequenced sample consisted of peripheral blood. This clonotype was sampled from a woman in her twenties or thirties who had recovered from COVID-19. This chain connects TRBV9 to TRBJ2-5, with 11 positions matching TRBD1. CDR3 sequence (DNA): TGTGCCAGCAGCGTAGGCATGGACCGGACAGGGGGCACGGAGACCCAGTACTTC. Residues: CASSVGMDRTGGTETQYF.